The 19 T cell receptor beta chains below all came from one sample that was sequenced in a study of blood T cell repertoires in COVID-19. Assay used: immunoSEQ multiplex PCR; TCRdb lists only in-frame clones, some missing. The table has some 180,000 clones, around 85% seen once. The sample taken for sequencing was peripheral blood. Receptor source: a woman aged 55-69 years with acute or convalescent COVID-19.

This rearrangement joins TRBV29-1 to TRBJ2-5; the D is unclear. The V end was cut by 4 bases, the J end by 2 bases, with 8 bases between. Germline assignment: CDR1 SQVTM and CDR2 ANQGSEA. The CDR3 length is 12 residues. Written as DNA, the CDR3 is TGCAGCGTTGCCGCAGGTCAAGAGACCCAGTACTTC. Translating gives CSVAAGQETQYF.

The rearrangement links TRBV18 to TRBJ1-1; 9 nucleotides line up with TRBD1. The length of the CDR3 is 16 residues. The germline V gene has CDR1 KGHSH and CDR2 LQKENI. Losses at the gene ends were 1 base for V and 4 bases for J; bases not matched to a gene: 7. CDR3 protein: CASSPRIGTGPTEAFF. In DNA, the CDR3 is TGTGCCAGCTCACCACGGATTGGGACAGGGCCCACTGAAGCTTTCTTT.

V and J are TRBV6-5 and TRBJ2-7, with D possibly TRBD2 on 6 matching bases. Germline CDR1 MNHEY, CDR2 SVGAGI. Trimming took 8 bases from V and 2 from J, leaving 13 bases between them. The CDR3 totals 13 residues. The CDR3: CASAAWEAYEQYF. The CDR3 DNA sequence: TGTGCCAGCGCTGCGTGGGAGGCCTACGAGCAGTACTTC.

The chain carries TRBV7-8 and TRBJ2-5; D uncertain. The germline V gene has CDR1 SGHVS and CDR2 FQNEAQ. V lost 5 bases, J lost 2 bases, and 9 bases lay in between. This CDR3 has 13 residues. CDR3: CASSGATQETQYF. The CDR3 nucleotides are TGTGCCAGCAGCGGAGCTACTCAAGAGACCCAGTACTTC.

The V gene is TRBV29-1, the J gene TRBJ1-2; TRBD1 agrees at 9 bases. Per germline, CDR1 SQVTM and CDR2 ANQGSEA. The CDR3 runs 13 residues. V lost 5 bases, J lost 7 bases, and 8 bases stayed unmatched. CDR3 protein: CSVLSQGARGYTF. Written as DNA, the CDR3 is TGCAGCGTTTTATCACAGGGGGCGCGTGGCTACACCTTC.

This clone was recorded many times. This chain links TRBV9 with TRBJ2-3; 9 nucleotides line up with TRBD1. This CDR3 comprises 15 residues. The J segment lost 2 bases and the V segment lost 4 bases, leaving 5 bases of the junction unmatched. Germline V lookup: CDR1 SGDLS, CDR2 YYNGEE. The chain's CDR3 is CASSRGQGNTDTQYF. CDR3 sequence (DNA): TGTGCCAGCAGCCGGGGACAGGGAAACACAGATACGCAGTATTTT.

The J gene is TRBJ2-1, the V gene TRBV5-1; 9 nucleotides align to TRBD1. The CDR3 is made up of 16 amino acids. CDR1 SGHRS and CDR2 YFSETQ come from the germline V gene. V was clipped by 0 bases and J by 0 bases; unmatched bases: 1. The CDR3 nucleotides read TGCGCCAGCAGCTTGGAGGGACAGGGCTCCTACAATGAGCAGTTCTTC. This encodes CASSLEGQGSYNEQFF.

The V and J genes are TRBV24-1 and TRBJ1-5, with 7 bases lining up with TRBD1. The trim removed 3 bases at V and 7 bases at J, leaving 11 bases unmatched. This CDR3 region has 16 residues. Germline loops: CDR1 KGHDR, CDR2 SFDVKD. CDR3 nucleotide sequence: TGTGCCACCAGTGATCGCGGACAGGCTTTTGGGCAGCCCCAGCATTTT. This translates into CATSDRGQAFGQPQHF.

Details on this clone: At the DNA level, this CDR3 is encoded by other sequences in the same sample as well. The chain employs TRBV5-1 and TRBJ1-1; D perhaps matches TRBD1 (6 bases). Deletions cut 3 bases from V and 0 bases from J, with 9 bases between. The CDR3 length is 14 residues. Germline values: CDR1 SGHRS, CDR2 YFSETQ. In DNA form, the CDR3 reads TGCGCCAGCAGCTCCGGGACATTGAACACTGAAGCTTTCTTT. As protein: CASSSGTLNTEAFF.

The V call is TRBV19, the J call TRBJ1-1; no firm D call. This CDR3 region has 11 residues. The V gene's germline CDR1 is LNHDA and CDR2 SQIVND (reference sequence). V lost 3 bases to trimming and J lost 5 bases, with 4 bases between them. The CDR3 DNA sequence: TGTGCCAGTAGTATTATGACTGAAGCTTTCTTT. Its translation: CASSIMTEAFF.

The CDR3 DNA reads TGTGCCAGTAGCCTGACTAGCGGATCCTACGAGCAGTACGTC. It codes for CASSLTSGSYEQYV. The chain recombines TRBV19 with TRBJ2-7, with 9 bases lining up with TRBD2. Unmatched junction bases numbered 4, after V lost 6 bases and J lost 1 base. Germline CDR1 reads LNHDA; CDR2 reads SQIVND (reference sequence). The CDR3 consists of 14 residues.

This clone came up a few times. The chain uses TRBV4-2 and TRBJ1-5; no firm D call. CDR1 is LGHNA and CDR2 is YNFKEQ in the germline V gene. Trimming cost V 0 bases and J 4 bases, with 7 bases left between them. The CDR3 is made up of 14 amino acids. CDR3 DNA: TGTGCCAGCAGCCAAGATTACAGAAATCAGCCCCAGCATTTT. Protein sequence: CASSQDYRNQPQHF.

The CDR3 sequence is CASSLGHGNQPQHF. CDR3 nucleotides: TGCGCCAGCAGCTTGGGACACGGCAATCAGCCCCAGCATTTT. This chain connects TRBV5-1 to TRBJ1-5; D is uncertain. V was pared by 0 bases and J by 2 bases, with 6 bases between. Germline V gives CDR1 SGHRS, CDR2 YFSETQ. CDR3 length: 14 amino acids.

The gene calls are TRBV19 and TRBJ1-1; D may be TRBD1 (6 bases). V was pared by 7 bases and J by 1 base, with 16 bases between. Germline CDR1 LNHDA, CDR2 SQIVND (reference sequence). This CDR3 contains 15 residues. This CDR3 is CASTPEGGKNTEAFF. As DNA, the CDR3 is TGTGCCAGTACCCCCGAAGGGGGAAAGAACACTGAAGCTTTCTTT.

The chain recombines TRBV3-1 (or the pseudogene TRBV3-2) with TRBJ2-7; 7 bases fit TRBD1. Per germline, CDR1 LGHDT and CDR2 YNNKEL (reference sequence). There are 13 residues in the CDR3. V shed 4 bases and J 2 bases; nucleotides not matched to a gene: 2. The CDR3 sequence is CASSRDRTYEQYF. The CDR3, as DNA: TGTGCCAGCAGCCGGGACAGAACCTACGAGCAGTACTTC.

The V call is TRBV21-1, the J call TRBJ2-7; the table calls TRBD2, which could not be checked here. TRBV21-1 is an annotated pseudogene. The CDR3 is made up of 15 amino acids. The CDR3 DNA reads as TGTGCCAGCAGAAAGGGGACTAGCGGGACCTACGAGCAGTACGTC. It specifies CASRKGTSGTYEQYV.

V and J are TRBV10-2 and TRBJ1-1; TRBD1 matches 9 bases. CDR3 size: 15 residues. Germline lookup yields CDR1 WSHSY and CDR2 SAAADI. The trim removed 6 bases at V and 3 bases at J, leaving 8 bases unmatched. CDR3 DNA sequence: TGCGCCAGCAGACAGGGGGCTGGAGTGTACACTGAAGCTTTCTTT. The encoded protein is CASRQGAGVYTEAFF.

Only a few counts were recorded for this clone. At one end the junction does not follow the germline gene, possibly because of a read error. The rearrangement joins TRBV7-7 to TRBJ2-5, with a possible D match to TRBD1 (6 bases). The length of the CDR3 is 14 residues. CDR1 and CDR2 from the germline V gene are SSHAT and FNYEAQ (reference sequence). CDR3: CASSPGRGFETQYF. The DNA of the CDR3 is TGTGCTAGCAGCCCAGGCAGGGGTTTTGAGACCCAGTACTTC.

The J gene is TRBJ1-2, the V gene TRBV24-1; tentative D call: TRBD1 (6 bases). This CDR3 region has 13 residues. Germline V gives CDR1 KGHDR, CDR2 SFDVKD. V shed 6 bases and J shed 8 bases, with 15 bases lying between them. CDR3 sequence reads: CATSPGQWEGYTF. CDR3 nucleotides: TGTGCCACCAGTCCCGGACAGTGGGAAGGCTACACCTTC.